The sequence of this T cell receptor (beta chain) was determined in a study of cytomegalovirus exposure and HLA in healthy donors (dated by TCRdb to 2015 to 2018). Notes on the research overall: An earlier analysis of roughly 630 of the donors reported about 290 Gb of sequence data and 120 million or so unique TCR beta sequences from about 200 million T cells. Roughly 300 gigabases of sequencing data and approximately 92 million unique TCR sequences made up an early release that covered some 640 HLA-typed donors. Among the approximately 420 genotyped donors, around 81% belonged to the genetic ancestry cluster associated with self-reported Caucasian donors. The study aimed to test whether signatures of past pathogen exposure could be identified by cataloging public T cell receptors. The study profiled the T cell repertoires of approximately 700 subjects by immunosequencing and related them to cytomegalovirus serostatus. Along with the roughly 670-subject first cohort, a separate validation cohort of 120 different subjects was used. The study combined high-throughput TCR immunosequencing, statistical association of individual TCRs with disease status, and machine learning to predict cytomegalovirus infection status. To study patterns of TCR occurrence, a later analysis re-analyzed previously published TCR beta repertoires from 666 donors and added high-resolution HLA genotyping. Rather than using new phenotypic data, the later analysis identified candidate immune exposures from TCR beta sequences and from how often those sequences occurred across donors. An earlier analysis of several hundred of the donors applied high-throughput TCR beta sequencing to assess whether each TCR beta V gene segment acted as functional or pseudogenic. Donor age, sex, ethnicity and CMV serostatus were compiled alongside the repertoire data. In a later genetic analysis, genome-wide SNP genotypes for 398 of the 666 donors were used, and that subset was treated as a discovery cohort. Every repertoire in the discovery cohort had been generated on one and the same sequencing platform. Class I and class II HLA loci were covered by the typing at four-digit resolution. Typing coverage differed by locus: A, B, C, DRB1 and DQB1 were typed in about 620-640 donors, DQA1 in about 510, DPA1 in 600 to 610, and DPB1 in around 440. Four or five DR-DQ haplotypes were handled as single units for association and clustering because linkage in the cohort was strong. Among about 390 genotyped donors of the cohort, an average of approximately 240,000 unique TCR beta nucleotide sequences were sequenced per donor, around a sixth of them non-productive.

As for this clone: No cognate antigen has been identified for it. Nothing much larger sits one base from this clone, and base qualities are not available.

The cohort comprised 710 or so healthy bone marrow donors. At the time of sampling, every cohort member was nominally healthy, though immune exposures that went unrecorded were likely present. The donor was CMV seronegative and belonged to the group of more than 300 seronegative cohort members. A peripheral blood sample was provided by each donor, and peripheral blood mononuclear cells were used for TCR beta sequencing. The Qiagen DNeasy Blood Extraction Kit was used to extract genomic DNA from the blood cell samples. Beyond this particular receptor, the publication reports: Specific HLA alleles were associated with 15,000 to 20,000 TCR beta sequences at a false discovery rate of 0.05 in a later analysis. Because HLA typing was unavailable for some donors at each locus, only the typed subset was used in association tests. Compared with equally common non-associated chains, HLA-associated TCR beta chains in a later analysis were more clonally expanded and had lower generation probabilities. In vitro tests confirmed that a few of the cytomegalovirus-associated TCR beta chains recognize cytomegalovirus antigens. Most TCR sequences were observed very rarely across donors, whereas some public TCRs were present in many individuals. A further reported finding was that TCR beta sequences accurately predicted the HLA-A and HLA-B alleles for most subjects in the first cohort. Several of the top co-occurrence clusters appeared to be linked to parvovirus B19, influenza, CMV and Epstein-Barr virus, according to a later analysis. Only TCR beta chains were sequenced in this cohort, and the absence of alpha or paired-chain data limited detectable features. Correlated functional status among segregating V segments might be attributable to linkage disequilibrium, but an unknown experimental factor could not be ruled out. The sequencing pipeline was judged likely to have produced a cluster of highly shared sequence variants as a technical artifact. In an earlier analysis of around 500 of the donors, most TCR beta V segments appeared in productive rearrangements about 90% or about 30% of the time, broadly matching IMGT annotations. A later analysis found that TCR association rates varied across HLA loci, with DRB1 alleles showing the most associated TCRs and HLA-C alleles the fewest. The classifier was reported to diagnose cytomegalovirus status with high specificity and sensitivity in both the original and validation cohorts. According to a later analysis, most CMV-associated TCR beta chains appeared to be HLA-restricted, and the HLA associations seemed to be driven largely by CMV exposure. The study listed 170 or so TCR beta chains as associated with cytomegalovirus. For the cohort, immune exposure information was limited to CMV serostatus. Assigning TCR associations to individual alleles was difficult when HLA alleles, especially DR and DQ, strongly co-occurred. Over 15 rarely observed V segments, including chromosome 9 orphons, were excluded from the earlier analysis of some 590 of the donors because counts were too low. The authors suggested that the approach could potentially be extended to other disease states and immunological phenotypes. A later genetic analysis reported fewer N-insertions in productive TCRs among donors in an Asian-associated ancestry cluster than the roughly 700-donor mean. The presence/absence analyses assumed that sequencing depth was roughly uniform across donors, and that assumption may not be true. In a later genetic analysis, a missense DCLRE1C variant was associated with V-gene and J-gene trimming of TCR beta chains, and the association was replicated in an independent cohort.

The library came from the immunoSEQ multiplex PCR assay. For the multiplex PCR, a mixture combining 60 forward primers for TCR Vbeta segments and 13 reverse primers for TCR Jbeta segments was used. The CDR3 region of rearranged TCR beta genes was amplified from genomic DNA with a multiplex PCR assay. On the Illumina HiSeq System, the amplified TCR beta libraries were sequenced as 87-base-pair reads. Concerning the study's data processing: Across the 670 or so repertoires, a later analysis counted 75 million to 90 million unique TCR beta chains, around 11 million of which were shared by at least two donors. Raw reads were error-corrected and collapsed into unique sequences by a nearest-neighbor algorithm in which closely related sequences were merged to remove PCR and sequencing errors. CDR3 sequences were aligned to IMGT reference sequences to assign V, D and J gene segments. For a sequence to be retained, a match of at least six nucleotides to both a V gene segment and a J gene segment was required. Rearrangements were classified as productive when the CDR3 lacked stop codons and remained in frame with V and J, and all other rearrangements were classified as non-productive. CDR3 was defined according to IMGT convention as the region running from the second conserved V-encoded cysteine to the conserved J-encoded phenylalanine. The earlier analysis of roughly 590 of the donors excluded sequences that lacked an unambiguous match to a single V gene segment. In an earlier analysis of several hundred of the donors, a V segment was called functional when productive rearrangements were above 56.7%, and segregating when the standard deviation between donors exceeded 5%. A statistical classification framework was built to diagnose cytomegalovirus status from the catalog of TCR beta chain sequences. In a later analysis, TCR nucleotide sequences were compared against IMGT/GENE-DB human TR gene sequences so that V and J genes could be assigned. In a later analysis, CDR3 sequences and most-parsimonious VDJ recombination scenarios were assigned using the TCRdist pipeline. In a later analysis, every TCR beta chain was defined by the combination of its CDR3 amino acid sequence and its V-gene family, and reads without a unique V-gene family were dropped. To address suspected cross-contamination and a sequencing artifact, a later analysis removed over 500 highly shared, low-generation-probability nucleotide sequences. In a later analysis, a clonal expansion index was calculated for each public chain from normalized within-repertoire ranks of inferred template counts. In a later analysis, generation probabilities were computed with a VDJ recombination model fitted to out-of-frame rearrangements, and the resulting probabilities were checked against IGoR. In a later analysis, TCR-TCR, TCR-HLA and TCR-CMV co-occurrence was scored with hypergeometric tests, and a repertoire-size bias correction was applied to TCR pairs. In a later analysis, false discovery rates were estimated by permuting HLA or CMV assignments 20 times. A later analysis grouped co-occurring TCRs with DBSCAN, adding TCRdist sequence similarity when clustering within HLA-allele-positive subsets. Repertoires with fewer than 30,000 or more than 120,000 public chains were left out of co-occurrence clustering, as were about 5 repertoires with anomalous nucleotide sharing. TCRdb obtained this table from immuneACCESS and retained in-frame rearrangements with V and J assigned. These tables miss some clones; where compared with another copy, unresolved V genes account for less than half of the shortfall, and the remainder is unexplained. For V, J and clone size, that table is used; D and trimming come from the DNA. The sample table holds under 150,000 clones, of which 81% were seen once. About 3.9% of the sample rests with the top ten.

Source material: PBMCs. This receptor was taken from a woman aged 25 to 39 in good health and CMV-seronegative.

The CDR3 loop reads CASSKGTGHGNYGYTF. Read as DNA, the sequence is TGTGCCAGTAGCAAAGGGACAGGGCACGGTAACTATGGCTACACCTTC. This sequence uses TRBV19 and TRBJ1-2; 9 bases in between match TRBD1. Taken from the germline V gene (reference sequence), the CDR1 and CDR2 loops are LNHDA and SQIVND. After removal of 6 bases from V and 1 base from J, the junction retains 9 bases not matched to a gene. The CDR3, from cysteine to phenylalanine, totals 16 residues. Only the CDR3 DNA is retained, 48 bases long and in frame from the first base.